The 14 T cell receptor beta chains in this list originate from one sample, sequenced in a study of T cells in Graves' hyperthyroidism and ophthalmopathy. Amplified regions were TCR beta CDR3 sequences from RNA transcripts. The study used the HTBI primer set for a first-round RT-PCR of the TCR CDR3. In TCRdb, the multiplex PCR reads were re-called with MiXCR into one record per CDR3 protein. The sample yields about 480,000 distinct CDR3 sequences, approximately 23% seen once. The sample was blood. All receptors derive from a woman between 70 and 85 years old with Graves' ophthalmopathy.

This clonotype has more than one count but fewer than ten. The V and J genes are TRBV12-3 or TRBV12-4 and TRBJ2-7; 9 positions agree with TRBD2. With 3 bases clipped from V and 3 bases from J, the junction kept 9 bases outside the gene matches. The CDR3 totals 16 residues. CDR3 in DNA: TGTGCCAGCAGTTTCAGTTCCCTAGCGGGATTCTACGAGCAGTACTTC. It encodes CASSFSSLAGFYEQYF.

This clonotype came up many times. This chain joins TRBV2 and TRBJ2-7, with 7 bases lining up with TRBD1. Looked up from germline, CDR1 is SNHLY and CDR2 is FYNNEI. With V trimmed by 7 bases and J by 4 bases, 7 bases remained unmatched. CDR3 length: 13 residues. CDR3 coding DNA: TGTGCCAGCACGCTGACAGGGAAATACGAGCAGTACTTC. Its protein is CASTLTGKYEQYF.

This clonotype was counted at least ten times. The CDR3 coding sequence is TGTGCCAGCAGTCTGACTGGATTCAGGGAGCAGTTCTTC. Its protein is CASSLTGFREQFF. This chain links TRBV12-3 or TRBV12-4 with TRBJ2-1; D is unresolved. Between the trimmed V and J ends, which lost 5 bases and 10 bases, there was a span of 15 bases. The CDR3 has 13 amino acids.

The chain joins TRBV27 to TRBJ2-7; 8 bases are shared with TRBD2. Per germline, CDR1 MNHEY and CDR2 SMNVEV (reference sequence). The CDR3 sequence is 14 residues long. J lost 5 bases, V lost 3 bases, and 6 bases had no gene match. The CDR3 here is CASSFREGPNEQYF. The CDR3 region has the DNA TGTGCCAGCAGTTTCCGGGAGGGCCCTAACGAGCAGTACTTC.

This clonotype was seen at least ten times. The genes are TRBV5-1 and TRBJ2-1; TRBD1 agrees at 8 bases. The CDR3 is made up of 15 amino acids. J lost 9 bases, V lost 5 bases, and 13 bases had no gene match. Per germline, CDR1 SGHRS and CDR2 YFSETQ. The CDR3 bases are TGCGCCAGCAGTAGGACAGGGCCTCCCCCCATTGAGCAGTTCTTC. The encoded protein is CASSRTGPPPIEQFF. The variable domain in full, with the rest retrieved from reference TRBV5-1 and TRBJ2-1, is KAGVTQTPRYLIKTRGQQVTLSCSPISGHRSVSWYQQTPGQGLQFLFEYFSETQRNKGNFPGRFSGRQFSNSRSEMNVSTLELGDSALYLCASSRTGPPPIEQFFGPGTRLTVL.

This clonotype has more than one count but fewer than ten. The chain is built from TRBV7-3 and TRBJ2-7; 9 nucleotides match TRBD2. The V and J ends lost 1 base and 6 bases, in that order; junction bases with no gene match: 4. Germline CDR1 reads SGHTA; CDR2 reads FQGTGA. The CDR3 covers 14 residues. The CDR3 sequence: CASSLIAGVGEQYF. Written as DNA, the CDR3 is TGTGCCAGCAGCTTAATAGCGGGAGTCGGCGAGCAGTACTTC.

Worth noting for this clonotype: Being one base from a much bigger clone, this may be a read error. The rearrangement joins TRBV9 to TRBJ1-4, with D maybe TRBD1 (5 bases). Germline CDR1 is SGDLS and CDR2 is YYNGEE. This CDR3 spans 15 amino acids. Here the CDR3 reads CASSRDRTTNENLFF. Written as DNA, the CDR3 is TGTGCCAGCAGCAGGGACCGGACAACTAATGAAAACCTGTTTTTT.

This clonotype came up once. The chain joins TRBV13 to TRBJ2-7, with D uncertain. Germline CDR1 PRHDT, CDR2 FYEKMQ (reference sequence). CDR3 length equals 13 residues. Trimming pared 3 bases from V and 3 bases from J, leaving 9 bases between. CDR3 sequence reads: CASSLDGIYEQYF. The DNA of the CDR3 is TGTGCCAGCAGCTTGGACGGTATCTACGAGCAGTACTTC.

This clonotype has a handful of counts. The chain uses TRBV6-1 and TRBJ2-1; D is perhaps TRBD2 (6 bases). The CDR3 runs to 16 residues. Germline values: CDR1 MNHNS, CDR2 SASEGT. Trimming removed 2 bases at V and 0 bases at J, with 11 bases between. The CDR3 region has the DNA TGTGCCAGCAGTGAAATACTCGGGAGCTCCTACAATGAGCAGTTCTTC. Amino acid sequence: CASSEILGSSYNEQFF.

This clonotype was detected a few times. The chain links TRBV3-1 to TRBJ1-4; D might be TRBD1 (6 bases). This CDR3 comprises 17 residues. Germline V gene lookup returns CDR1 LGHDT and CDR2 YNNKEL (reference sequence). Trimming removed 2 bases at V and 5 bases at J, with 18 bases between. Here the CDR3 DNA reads TGTGCCAGCAGCCAACCCCCGGACAGTTGGTTCAATGAAAAACTGTTTTTT. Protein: CASSQPPDSWFNEKLFF.

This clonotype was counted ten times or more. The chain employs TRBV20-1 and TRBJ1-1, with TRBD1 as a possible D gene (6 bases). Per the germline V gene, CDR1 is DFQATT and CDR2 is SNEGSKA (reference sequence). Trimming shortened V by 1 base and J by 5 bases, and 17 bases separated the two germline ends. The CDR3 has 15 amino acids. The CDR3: CSARGAGRGGTEAFF. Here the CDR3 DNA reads TGCAGTGCTAGAGGGGCTGGCAGGGGAGGGACTGAAGCTTTCTTT.

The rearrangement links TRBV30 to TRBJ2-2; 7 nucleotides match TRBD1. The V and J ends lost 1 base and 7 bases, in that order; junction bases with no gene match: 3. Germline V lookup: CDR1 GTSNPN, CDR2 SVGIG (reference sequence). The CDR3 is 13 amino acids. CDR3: CAWSATGIGELFF. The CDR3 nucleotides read TGTGCCTGGAGTGCGACAGGGATCGGGGAGCTGTTTTTT.

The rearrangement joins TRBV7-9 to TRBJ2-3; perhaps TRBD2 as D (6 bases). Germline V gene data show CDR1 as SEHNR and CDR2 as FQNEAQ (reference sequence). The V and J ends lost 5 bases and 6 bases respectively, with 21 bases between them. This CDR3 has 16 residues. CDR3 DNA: TGTGCCAGCAGCCCGGTAATAGCGGTTTTACGGGATACGCAGTATTTT. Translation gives CASSPVIAVLRDTQYF. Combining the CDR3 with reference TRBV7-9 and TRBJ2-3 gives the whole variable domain DTGVSQNPRHKITKRGQNVTFRCDPISEHNRLYWYRQTLGQGPEFLTYFQNEAQLEKSRLLSDRFSAERPKGSFSTLEIQRTEQGDSAMYLCASSPVIAVLRDTQYFGPGTRLTVL.

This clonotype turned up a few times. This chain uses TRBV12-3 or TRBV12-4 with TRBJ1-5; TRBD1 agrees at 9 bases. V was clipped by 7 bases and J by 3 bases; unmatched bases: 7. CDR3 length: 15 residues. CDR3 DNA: TGTGCCAGCAAAACCGGGACAGGGTACAATCAGCCCCAGCATTTT. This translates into CASKTGTGYNQPQHF.